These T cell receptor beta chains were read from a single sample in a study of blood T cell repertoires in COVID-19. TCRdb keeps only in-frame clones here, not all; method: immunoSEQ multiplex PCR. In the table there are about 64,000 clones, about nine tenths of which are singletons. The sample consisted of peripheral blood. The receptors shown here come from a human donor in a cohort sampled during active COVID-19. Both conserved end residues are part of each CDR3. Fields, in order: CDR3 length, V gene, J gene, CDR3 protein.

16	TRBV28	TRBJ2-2	CASSQMGQGNTGELFF
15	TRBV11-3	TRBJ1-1	CASSLGHRMNTEAFF
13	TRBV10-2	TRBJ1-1	CASSGQVNTEAFF
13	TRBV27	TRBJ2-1	CASRASGYNEQFF
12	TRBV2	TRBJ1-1	CASSGRNTEAFF
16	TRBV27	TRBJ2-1	CASSPKGLAEDYEQFF
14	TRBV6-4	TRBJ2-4	CASSHRVAKNIQYF
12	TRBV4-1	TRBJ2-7	CASSQTGLEQYF
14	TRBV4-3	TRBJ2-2	CASSHDRGPGELFF
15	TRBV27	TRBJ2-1	CASITGGGVYNEQFF
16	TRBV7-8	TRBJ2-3	CASSNQGAGVLDTQYF
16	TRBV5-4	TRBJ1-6	CASSPLPGQEVSPLHF
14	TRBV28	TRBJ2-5	CASSPAGQGRPQYF
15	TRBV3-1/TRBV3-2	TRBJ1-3	CASSQETLGGNTIYF
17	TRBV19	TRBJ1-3	CASSPTGTGAPGNTIYF
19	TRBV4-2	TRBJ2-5	CASSQVSPLYRGDQETQYF
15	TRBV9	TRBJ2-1	CASSVDGSRHNEQFF
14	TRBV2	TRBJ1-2	CASSEVDRNYGYTF
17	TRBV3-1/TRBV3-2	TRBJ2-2	CASSQVFRSPNTGELFF
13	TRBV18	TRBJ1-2	CASSATETGGYTF
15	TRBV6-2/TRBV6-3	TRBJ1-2	CASSNQDRPNYGYTF
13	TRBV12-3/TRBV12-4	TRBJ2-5	CAGAGGLQETQYF
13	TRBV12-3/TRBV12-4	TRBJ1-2	CASSPQGTYGYTF
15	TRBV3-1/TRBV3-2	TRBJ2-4	CASSVPGVAKNIQYF
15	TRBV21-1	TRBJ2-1	CASSKGCQENNEQFF
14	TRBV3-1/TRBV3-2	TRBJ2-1	CASSQDQIHNEQFF
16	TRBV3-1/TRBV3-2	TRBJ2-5	CASSLRAGGSQETQYF
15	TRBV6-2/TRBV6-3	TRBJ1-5	CASSFPGGTNQPQHF
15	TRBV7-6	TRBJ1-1	CASSSGQPMNTEAFF
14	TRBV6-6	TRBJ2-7	CASSLAGDPYEQYF
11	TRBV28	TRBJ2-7	CASSEIYEQYF
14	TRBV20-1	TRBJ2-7	CSASRGFVGYEQYF
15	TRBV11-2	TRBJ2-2	CASSLTSGVTGELFF
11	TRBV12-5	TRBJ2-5	CASGGLETQYF
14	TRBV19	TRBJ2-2	CASRVWGRTGELFF
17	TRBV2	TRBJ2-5	CATKGGTGRLGGETQYF
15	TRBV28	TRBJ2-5	CASSKNTGPQETQYF
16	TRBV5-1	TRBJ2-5	CASSLRQGASQETQYF
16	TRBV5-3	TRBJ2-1	CARSLSRGTGYNEQFF
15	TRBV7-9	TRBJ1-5	CASSLDRGNNQPQHF
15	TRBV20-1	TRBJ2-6	CSASVLGSGANVLTF
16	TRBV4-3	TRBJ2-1	CASSQDWTSTYNEQFF
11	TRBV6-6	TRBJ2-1	CASSRGSGQFF
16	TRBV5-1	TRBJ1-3	CASSLATGVLGNTIYF
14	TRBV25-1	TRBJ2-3	CASSLTGAIDTQYF
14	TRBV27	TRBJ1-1	CASRGGAQSIEAFF
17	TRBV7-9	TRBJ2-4	CASSLGVWEIAKNIQYF
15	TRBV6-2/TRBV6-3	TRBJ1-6	CASSKVQAYNSPLHF
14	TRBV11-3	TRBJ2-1	CASSLRTPDNEQFF
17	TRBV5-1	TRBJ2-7	CASSLRFLREGIYEQYF